The subject of this entry is one T cell receptor beta chain. Here immunoSEQ multiplex PCR was the method, and the copy in TCRdb shows in-frame clones only, minus some. The sample lists approximately 60,000 clones; 85% to 95% were seen once. CDR1 is SGHTA, CDR2 FQGNSA, per germline. This CDR3 has 12 residues. V lost 3 bases and J lost 5, with 8 bases in between. The record originates from a study of T cell changes during pregnancy in multiple sclerosis. The receptor's source is a female donor with multiple sclerosis, enrolled in a pregnancy study. The chain is built from TRBV7-2 and TRBJ2-7; D is perhaps TRBD1 (6 bases). Here the sequenced sample was CD8+ T cells from peripheral blood mononuclear cells, taken in the third trimester of pregnancy. CDR3 nucleotides: TGTGCCAGCAGCTTTCACAGGGACGAGCAGTACTTC. Translated: CASSFHRDEQYF.